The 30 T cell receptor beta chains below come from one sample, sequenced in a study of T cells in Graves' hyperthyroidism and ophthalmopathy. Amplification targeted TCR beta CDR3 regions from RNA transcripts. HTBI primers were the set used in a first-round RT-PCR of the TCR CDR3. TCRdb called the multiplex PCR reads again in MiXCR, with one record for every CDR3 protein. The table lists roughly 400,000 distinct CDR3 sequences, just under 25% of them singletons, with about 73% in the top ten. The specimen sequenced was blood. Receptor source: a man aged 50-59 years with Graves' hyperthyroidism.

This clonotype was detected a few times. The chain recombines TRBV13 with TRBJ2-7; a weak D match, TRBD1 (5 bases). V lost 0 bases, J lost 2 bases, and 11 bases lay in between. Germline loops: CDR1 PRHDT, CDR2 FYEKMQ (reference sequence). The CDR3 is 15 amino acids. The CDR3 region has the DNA TGTGCCAGCAGCTTAGGCCTCAGGGTCACCTACGAGCAGTACTTC. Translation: CASSLGLRVTYEQYF.

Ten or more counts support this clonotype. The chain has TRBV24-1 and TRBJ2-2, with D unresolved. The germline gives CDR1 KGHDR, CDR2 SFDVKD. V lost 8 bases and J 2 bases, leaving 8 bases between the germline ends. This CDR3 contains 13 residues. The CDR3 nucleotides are TGTGCCACCAAGGACCCTAACACCGGGGAGCTGTTTTTT. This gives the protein CATKDPNTGELFF.

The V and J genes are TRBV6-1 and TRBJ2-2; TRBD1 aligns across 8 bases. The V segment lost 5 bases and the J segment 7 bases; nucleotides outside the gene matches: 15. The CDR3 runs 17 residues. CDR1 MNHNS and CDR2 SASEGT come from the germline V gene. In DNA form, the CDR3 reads TGTGCCAGCAGTTACGAAGGGGTGCAGGGGGCCGTCGGGGAGCTGTTTTTT. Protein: CASSYEGVQGAVGELFF.

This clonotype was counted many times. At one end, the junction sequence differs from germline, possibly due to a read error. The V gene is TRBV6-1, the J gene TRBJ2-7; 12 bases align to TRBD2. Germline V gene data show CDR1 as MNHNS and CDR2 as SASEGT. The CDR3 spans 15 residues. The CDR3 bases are TGTGCCAGCAGATCCCTAGCGGGAGGGTCCTCCGAGCAGTACTTC. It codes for CASRSLAGGSSEQYF.

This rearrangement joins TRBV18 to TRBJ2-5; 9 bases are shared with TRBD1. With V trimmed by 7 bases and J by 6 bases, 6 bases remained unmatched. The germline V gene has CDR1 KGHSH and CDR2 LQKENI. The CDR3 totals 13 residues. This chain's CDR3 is CASLPDRGKTQYF. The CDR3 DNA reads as TGTGCCAGCTTGCCGGACAGGGGAAAGACCCAGTACTTC.

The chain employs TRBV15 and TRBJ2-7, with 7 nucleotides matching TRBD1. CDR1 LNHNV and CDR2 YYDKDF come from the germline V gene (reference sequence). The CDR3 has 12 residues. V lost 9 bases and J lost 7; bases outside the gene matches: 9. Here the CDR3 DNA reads TGTGCCACGGGAGAGGGGGCCCGGGAGCAGTACTTC. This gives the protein CATGEGAREQYF.

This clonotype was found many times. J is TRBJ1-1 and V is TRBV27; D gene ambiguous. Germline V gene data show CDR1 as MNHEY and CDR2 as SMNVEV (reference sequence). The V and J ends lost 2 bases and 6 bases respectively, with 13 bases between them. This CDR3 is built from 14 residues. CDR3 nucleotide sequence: TGTGCCAGCAGTTTACAACGCCCCGGGGCTGAAGCTTTCTTT. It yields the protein CASSLQRPGAEAFF.

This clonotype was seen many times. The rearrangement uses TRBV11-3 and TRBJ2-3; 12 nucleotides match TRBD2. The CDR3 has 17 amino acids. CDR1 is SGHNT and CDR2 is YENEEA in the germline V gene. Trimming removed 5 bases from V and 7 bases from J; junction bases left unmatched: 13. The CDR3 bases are TGTGCCAGCAGCAGGACAGGACGGACTAGCGGGATCCATACGCAGTATTTT. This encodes CASSRTGRTSGIHTQYF.

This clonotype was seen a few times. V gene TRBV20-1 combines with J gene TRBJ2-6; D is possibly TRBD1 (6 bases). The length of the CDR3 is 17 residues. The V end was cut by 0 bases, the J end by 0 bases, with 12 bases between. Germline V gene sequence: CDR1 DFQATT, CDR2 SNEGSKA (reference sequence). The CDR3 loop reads CSARDPGQYSGANVLTF. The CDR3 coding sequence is TGCAGTGCTAGAGACCCGGGACAATACTCTGGGGCCAACGTCCTGACTTTC.

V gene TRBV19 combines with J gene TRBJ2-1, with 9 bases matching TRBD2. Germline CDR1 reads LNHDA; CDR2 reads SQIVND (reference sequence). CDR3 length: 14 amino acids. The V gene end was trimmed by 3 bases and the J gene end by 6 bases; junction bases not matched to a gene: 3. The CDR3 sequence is CASSMREGSNEQFF. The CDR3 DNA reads TGTGCCAGTAGTATGCGGGAGGGCAGCAATGAGCAGTTCTTC.

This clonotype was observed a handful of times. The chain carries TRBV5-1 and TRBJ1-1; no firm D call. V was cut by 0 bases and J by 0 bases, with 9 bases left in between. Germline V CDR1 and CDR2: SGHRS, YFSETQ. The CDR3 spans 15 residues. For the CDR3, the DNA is TGCGCCAGCAGCTTGGATGGGGTCCTGAACACTGAAGCTTTCTTT. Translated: CASSLDGVLNTEAFF.

The CDR3 DNA sequence: TGTGCCAGCAGCTCGTCGGGACAGGGGGCAAATTGGCCTTCTGAAAAACTGTTTTTT. It encodes CASSSSGQGANWPSEKLFF. V and J are TRBV11-2 and TRBJ1-4; 12 bases are a match to TRBD1. The V gene end was trimmed by 4 bases and the J gene end by 7 bases; junction bases not matched to a gene: 16. This CDR3 is built from 19 residues. The germline gives CDR1 SGHAT, CDR2 FQNNGV.

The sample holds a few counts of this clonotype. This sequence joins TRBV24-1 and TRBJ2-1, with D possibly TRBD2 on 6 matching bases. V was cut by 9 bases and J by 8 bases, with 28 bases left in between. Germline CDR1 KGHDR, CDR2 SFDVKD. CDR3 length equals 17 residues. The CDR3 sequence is CATAQSGLPIPLDEQFF. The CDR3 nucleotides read TGTGCCACCGCTCAATCGGGACTCCCTATCCCCCTGGATGAGCAGTTCTTC.

Written as DNA, the CDR3 is TGTGCCAGCTCAGGACAGGGGCACATGAACACTGAAGCTTTCTTT. This translates into CASSGQGHMNTEAFF. This rearrangement joins TRBV18 to TRBJ1-1, with TRBD1 matching 9 bases. The CDR3 has 15 residues. Germline CDR1 KGHSH, CDR2 LQKENI. J was trimmed by 0 bases and V by 5 bases; bases with no gene match: 4.

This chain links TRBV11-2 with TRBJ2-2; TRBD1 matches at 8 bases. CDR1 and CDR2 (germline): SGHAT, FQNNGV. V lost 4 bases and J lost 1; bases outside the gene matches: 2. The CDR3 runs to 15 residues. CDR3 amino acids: CASSYGTGNTGELFF. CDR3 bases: TGTGCCAGCAGCTACGGGACAGGGAACACCGGGGAGCTGTTTTTT.

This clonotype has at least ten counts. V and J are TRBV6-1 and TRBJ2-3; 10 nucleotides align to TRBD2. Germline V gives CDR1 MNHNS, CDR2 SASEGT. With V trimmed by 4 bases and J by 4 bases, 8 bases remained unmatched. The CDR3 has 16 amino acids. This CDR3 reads CASSARLAGVADTQYF. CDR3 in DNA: TGTGCCAGCAGTGCTCGCCTAGCGGGAGTTGCAGATACGCAGTATTTT.

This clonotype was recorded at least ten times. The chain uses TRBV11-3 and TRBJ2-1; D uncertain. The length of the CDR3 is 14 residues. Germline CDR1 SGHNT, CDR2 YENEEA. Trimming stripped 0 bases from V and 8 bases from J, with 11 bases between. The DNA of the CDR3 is TGTGCCAGCAGCTTAGATCGCAGTTTGGATGAGCAGTTCTTC. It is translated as CASSLDRSLDEQFF.

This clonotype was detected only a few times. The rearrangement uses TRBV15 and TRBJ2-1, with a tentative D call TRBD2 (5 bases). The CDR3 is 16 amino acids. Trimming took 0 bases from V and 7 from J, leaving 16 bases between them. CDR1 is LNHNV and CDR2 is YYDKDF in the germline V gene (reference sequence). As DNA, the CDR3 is TGTGCCACCAGCAGAGAGGGGAGTGGGTCGGGGAATGAGCAGTTCTTC. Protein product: CATSREGSGSGNEQFF.

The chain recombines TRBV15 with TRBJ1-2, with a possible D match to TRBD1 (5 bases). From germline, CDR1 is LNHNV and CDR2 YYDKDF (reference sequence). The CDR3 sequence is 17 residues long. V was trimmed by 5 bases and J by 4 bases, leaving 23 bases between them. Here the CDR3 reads CATSESRRDLVTYGYTF. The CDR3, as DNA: TGTGCCACCAGCGAATCGCGTCGGGACTTGGTGACCTATGGCTACACCTTC.

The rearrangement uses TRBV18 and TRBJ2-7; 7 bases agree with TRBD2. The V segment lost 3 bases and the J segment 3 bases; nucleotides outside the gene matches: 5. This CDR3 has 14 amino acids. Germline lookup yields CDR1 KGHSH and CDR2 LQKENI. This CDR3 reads CASSPGSGIYEQYF. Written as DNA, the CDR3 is TGTGCCAGCTCACCGGGGAGCGGGATCTACGAGCAGTACTTC.

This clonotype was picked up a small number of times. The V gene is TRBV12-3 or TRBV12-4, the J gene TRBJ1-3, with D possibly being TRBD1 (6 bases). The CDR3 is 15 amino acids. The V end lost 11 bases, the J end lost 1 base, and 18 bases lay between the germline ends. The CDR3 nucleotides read TGTGCCTGCCGACACCTTACAGGGTCTGGAAACACCATATATTTT. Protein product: CACRHLTGSGNTIYF.

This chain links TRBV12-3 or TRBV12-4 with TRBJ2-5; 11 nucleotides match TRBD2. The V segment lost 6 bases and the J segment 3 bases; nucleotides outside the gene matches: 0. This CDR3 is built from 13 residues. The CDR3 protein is CASRTSGKETQYF. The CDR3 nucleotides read TGTGCCAGCAGGACTAGCGGGAAAGAGACCCAGTACTTC.

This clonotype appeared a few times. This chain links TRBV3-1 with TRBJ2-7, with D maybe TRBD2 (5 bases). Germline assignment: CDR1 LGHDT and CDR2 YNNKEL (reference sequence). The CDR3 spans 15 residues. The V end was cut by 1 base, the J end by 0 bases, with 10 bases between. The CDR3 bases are TGTGCCAGCAGCCAAGGGAGGATCACCTCCTACGAGCAGTACTTC. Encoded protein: CASSQGRITSYEQYF.

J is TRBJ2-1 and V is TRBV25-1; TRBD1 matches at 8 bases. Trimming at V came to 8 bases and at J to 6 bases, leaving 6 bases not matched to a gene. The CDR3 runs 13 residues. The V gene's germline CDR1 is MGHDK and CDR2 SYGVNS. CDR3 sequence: CASSRRGRNEQFF. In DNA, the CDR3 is TGTGCCAGCTCTCGCAGGGGGCGCAATGAGCAGTTCTTC.

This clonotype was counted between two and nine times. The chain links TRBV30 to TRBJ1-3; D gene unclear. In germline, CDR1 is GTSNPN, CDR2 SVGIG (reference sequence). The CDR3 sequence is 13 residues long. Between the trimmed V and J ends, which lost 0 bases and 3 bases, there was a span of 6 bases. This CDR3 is CAWSVIYGNTIYF. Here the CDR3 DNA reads TGTGCCTGGAGTGTAATTTATGGAAACACCATATATTTT.

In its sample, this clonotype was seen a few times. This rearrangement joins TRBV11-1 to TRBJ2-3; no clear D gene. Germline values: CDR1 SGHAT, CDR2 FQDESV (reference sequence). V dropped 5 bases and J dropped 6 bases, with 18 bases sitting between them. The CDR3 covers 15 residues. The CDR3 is CASSGLIRAGDTQYF. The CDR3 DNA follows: TGTGCCAGCAGCGGCCTAATTAGGGCCGGGGATACGCAGTATTTT.

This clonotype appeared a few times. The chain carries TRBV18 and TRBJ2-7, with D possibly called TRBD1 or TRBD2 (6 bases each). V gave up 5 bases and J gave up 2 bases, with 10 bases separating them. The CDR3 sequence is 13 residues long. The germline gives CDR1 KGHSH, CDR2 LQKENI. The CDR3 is CASSWGATYEQYF. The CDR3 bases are TGTGCCAGCTCATGGGGGGCTACCTACGAGCAGTACTTC.

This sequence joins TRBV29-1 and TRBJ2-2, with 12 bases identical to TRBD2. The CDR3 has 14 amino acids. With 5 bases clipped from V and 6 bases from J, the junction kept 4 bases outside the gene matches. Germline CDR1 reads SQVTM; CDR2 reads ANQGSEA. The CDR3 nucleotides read TGCAGCGTTCCCGGGACTAGCGGGCCCGGGGAGCTGTTTTTT. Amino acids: CSVPGTSGPGELFF.

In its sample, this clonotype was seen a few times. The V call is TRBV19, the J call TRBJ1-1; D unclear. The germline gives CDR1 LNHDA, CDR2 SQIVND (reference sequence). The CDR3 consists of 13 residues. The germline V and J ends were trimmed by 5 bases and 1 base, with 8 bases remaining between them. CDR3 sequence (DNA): TGTGCCAGTAGTGTGTTTAGGAACACTGAAGCTTTCTTT. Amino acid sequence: CASSVFRNTEAFF.

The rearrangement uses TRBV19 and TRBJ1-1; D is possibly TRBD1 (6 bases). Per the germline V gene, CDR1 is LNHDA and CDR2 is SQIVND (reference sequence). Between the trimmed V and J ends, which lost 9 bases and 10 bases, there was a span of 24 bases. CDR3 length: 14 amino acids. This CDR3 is CASLLVGGAAGAFF. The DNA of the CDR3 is TGTGCCAGCCTCCTTGTGGGGGGCGCCGCTGGAGCTTTCTTT.